A selection of T cell receptor beta chains follows, all from one sample in a study of cytomegalovirus exposure and HLA in healthy donors. Method: immunoSEQ multiplex PCR; TCRdb's copy keeps in-frame clones and lacks some. Among roughly 60,000 clones listed, about 91% were seen once. What was sequenced was PBMCs. The receptors were gathered from a woman between 18 and 29 years old in good health and CMV-seronegative. CDR3s include the opening cysteine and the closing phenylalanine or tryptophan. D genes are given only for firm matches. For some rows the clone size is stated as once, few or many, or as a class when expanded; others skip it.

abundance: few; j_gene: TRBJ2-7; d_gene: NA; v_gene: TRBV6-4; CDR3aa: CASSGNRPSYEQYF; CDR3nt: TGTGCCAGCAGTGGGAACAGGCCTTCCTACGAGCAGTACTTC
abundance: NA; j_gene: TRBJ2-3; d_gene: TRBD1; v_gene: TRBV28; CDR3aa: CASSRGTATDTQYF; CDR3nt: TGTGCCAGCAGCAGGGGGACAGCCACAGATACGCAGTATTTT
abundance: NA; j_gene: TRBJ2-7; d_gene: NA; v_gene: TRBV5-5; CDR3aa: CASSLGPTGEQYF; CDR3nt: TGTGCCAGCAGCTTGGGTCCGACGGGGGAGCAGTACTTC
abundance: NA; j_gene: TRBJ1-3; d_gene: TRBD1; v_gene: TRBV29-1; CDR3aa: CSVSRGIGNTIYF; CDR3nt: TGCAGCGTTTCCAGGGGGATCGGAAACACCATATATTTT
abundance: NA; j_gene: TRBJ2-7; d_gene: NA; v_gene: TRBV6-5; CDR3aa: CASSYAYGYEQYF; CDR3nt: TGTGCCAGCAGTTACGCCTATGGCTACGAGCAGTACTTC
abundance: few; j_gene: TRBJ2-3; d_gene: NA; v_gene: TRBV15; CDR3aa: CATSREQISSTDTQYF; CDR3nt: TGTGCCACCAGCAGAGAACAAATAAGTAGCACAGATACGCAGTATTTT
abundance: NA; j_gene: TRBJ1-1; d_gene: NA; v_gene: TRBV15; CDR3aa: CATSRDRGTEAFF; CDR3nt: TGTGCCACCAGCAGAGATAGGGGCACTGAAGCTTTCTTT
abundance: NA; j_gene: TRBJ1-3; d_gene: NA; v_gene: TRBV10-3; CDR3aa: CAITGSGNTIYF; CDR3nt: TGTGCCATCACGGGTTCTGGAAACACCATATATTTT
abundance: NA; j_gene: TRBJ1-1; d_gene: TRBD1; v_gene: TRBV6-6; CDR3aa: CASTRSTGGNTEAFF; CDR3nt: TGTGCCAGCACCCGATCGACAGGGGGGAACACTGAAGCTTTCTTT
abundance: NA; j_gene: TRBJ2-1; d_gene: TRBD2; v_gene: TRBV18; CDR3aa: CASSPPGRGGHEQFF; CDR3nt: TGTGCCAGCTCACCCCCCGGGAGGGGAGGCCATGAGCAGTTCTTC
abundance: NA; j_gene: TRBJ2-1; d_gene: NA; v_gene: TRBV29-1; CDR3aa: CSALILRDTSSYNEQFF; CDR3nt: TGCAGCGCACTAATACTCCGGGACACCAGCTCCTACAATGAGCAGTTCTTC
abundance: NA; j_gene: TRBJ1-4; d_gene: NA; v_gene: TRBV18; CDR3aa: CASSSSVEKLFF; CDR3nt: TGTGCCAGCTCATCCTCTGTTGAAAAACTGTTTTTT
abundance: NA; j_gene: TRBJ2-7; d_gene: NA; v_gene: TRBV11-2; CDR3aa: CASSLGRFGSRGGSEQYF; CDR3nt: TGTGCCAGCAGCTTAGGTCGGTTCGGCAGCCGAGGAGGGTCCGAGCAGTACTTC
abundance: NA; j_gene: TRBJ2-5; d_gene: NA; v_gene: TRBV7-8; CDR3aa: CASSSTYGETQYF; CDR3nt: TGTGCCAGCAGCTCCACCTATGGAGAGACCCAGTACTTC
abundance: NA; j_gene: TRBJ2-1; d_gene: TRBD2; v_gene: TRBV11-2; CDR3aa: CASTRDTSGRGNEQFF; CDR3nt: TGTGCCAGCACCCGAGACACTAGCGGGAGGGGTAATGAGCAGTTCTTC
abundance: NA; j_gene: TRBJ2-2; d_gene: TRBD1; v_gene: TRBV18; CDR3aa: CASSHQGQGFSGELFF; CDR3nt: TGTGCCAGCTCCCACCAAGGACAGGGGTTCTCCGGGGAGCTGTTTTTT
abundance: NA; j_gene: TRBJ2-7; d_gene: NA; v_gene: TRBV7-8; CDR3aa: CASSHQDSYEQYF; CDR3nt: TGTGCCAGCAGCCACCAGGACTCCTACGAGCAGTACTTC
abundance: NA; j_gene: TRBJ1-1; d_gene: NA; v_gene: TRBV7-9; CDR3aa: CASSRYLGRELRNTEAFF; CDR3nt: TGTGCCAGCAGCCGATATCTCGGCAGGGAACTTCGGAACACTGAAGCTTTCTTT
abundance: once; j_gene: TRBJ2-1; d_gene: NA; v_gene: TRBV2; CDR3aa: CASRGTYNEQFF; CDR3nt: TGTGCCAGCAGGGGGACTTACAATGAGCAGTTCTTC
abundance: NA; j_gene: TRBJ2-5; d_gene: TRBD2; v_gene: TRBV5-1; CDR3aa: CASTRGVASGSSETQYF; CDR3nt: TGCGCCAGCACCCGAGGGGTGGCTAGCGGGAGTTCGGAGACCCAGTACTTC
abundance: NA; j_gene: TRBJ2-6; d_gene: NA; v_gene: TRBV6-5; CDR3aa: CASSPTGSGANVLTF; CDR3nt: TGTGCCAGCAGTCCGACTGGCTCTGGGGCCAACGTCCTGACTTTC
abundance: NA; j_gene: TRBJ2-1; d_gene: NA; v_gene: TRBV18; CDR3aa: CASSPGLQGGEQFF; CDR3nt: TGTGCCAGCTCACCAGGGTTACAGGGCGGTGAGCAGTTCTTC
abundance: NA; j_gene: TRBJ2-7; d_gene: TRBD1; v_gene: TRBV5-1; CDR3aa: CASSLGTGGVYEQYF; CDR3nt: TGCGCCAGCAGCTTGGGGACAGGGGGCGTCTACGAGCAGTACTTC
abundance: NA; j_gene: TRBJ2-3; d_gene: TRBD1; v_gene: TRBV4-3; CDR3aa: CASSPQRGHLSTDTQYF; CDR3nt: TGCGCCAGCAGCCCCCAAAGGGGGCACCTCAGCACAGATACGCAGTATTTT
abundance: NA; j_gene: TRBJ2-5; d_gene: NA; v_gene: TRBV29-1; CDR3aa: CSVEVGAGAEKTQYF; CDR3nt: TGCAGCGTTGAAGTGGGGGCAGGGGCTGAGAAGACCCAGTACTTC
abundance: NA; j_gene: TRBJ1-1; d_gene: NA; v_gene: TRBV5-1; CDR3aa: CASSLVGGTSNTEAFF; CDR3nt: TGCGCCAGCAGCTTGGTGGGGGGGACTTCGAACACTGAAGCTTTCTTT
abundance: NA; j_gene: TRBJ2-7; d_gene: TRBD1; v_gene: TRBV5-5; CDR3aa: CASSWEQQGGSYEQYF; CDR3nt: TGTGCCAGCAGCTGGGAGCAACAGGGGGGTTCCTACGAGCAGTACTTC
abundance: few; j_gene: TRBJ2-5; d_gene: TRBD1; v_gene: TRBV2; CDR3aa: CASSDPRDRGRETQYF; CDR3nt: TGTGCCAGCAGTGACCCCCGGGACAGGGGTCGGGAGACCCAGTACTTC
abundance: NA; j_gene: TRBJ1-1; d_gene: TRBD1; v_gene: TRBV5-5; CDR3aa: CASSFSGTGGTEAFF; CDR3nt: TGTGCCAGCAGCTTCTCCGGGACAGGGGGCACTGAAGCTTTCTTT
abundance: NA; j_gene: TRBJ2-3; d_gene: TRBD2; v_gene: TRBV4-3; CDR3aa: CASSQGGLAGSTDTQYF; CDR3nt: TGCGCCAGCAGCCAAGGGGGACTAGCGGGCTCCACAGATACGCAGTATTTT
abundance: NA; j_gene: TRBJ2-2; d_gene: NA; v_gene: TRBV29-1; CDR3aa: CSVKAHSTGELFF; CDR3nt: TGCAGCGTCAAAGCCCACAGCACCGGGGAGCTGTTTTTT
abundance: NA; j_gene: TRBJ1-5; d_gene: TRBD1; v_gene: TRBV28; CDR3aa: CASSLVTGNQPQHF; CDR3nt: TGTGCCAGCAGTTTGGTGACAGGGAATCAGCCCCAGCATTTT
abundance: few; j_gene: TRBJ2-7; d_gene: TRBD2; v_gene: TRBV2; CDR3aa: CASSGERGGIYEQYF; CDR3nt: TGTGCCAGCAGCGGAGAGCGGGGGGGGATCTACGAGCAGTACTTC
abundance: NA; j_gene: TRBJ2-2; d_gene: NA; v_gene: TRBV9; CDR3aa: CASSALQDGELFF; CDR3nt: TGTGCCAGCAGCGCGCTCCAGGACGGGGAGCTGTTTTTT
abundance: NA; j_gene: TRBJ1-2; d_gene: NA; v_gene: TRBV29-1; CDR3aa: CSVEESTRTYGYTF; CDR3nt: TGCAGCGTTGAAGAGTCGACTAGGACCTATGGCTACACCTTC
abundance: NA; j_gene: TRBJ1-4; d_gene: TRBD1; v_gene: TRBV11-2; CDR3aa: CASSITGGNEKLFF; CDR3nt: TGTGCCAGCAGCATCACAGGGGGCAACGAAAAACTGTTTTTT
abundance: NA; j_gene: TRBJ2-3; d_gene: NA; v_gene: TRBV5-1; CDR3aa: CASSLGVGRTDTQYF; CDR3nt: TGCGCCAGCAGCTTAGGGGTGGGTCGCACAGATACGCAGTATTTT
abundance: NA; j_gene: TRBJ1-4; d_gene: NA; v_gene: TRBV6-1; CDR3aa: CASSVLEGSGGEKLFF; CDR3nt: TGTGCCAGCAGTGTGTTAGAAGGCTCCGGGGGAGAAAAACTGTTTTTT
abundance: NA; j_gene: TRBJ1-1; d_gene: TRBD1; v_gene: TRBV11-3; CDR3aa: CASSLDGTVPMNTEAFF; CDR3nt: TGTGCCAGCAGCTTAGATGGGACAGTTCCTATGAACACTGAAGCTTTCTTT